These 7 T cell receptor beta chains came from one sample sequenced in a study of CD8 T cells in ankylosing spondylitis. Study outcomes and limitations: Within ankylosing spondylitis blood, a TCR beta motif made up of under 10 highly homologous variants appeared to be characteristic.

No antigens are known for them. MiXCR, run by TCRdb on the 5' RACE reads, gives a single entry per CDR3 protein. The profile shows 450,000 to 550,000 distinct CDR3 sequences, roughly 5.2% of them singletons. The sequenced sample consisted of blood, either unsorted or a sorted T cell fraction (not recorded which). The receptors were sampled from a male donor with ankylosing spondylitis.

This clonotype was picked up many times. The V call is TRBV28, the J call TRBJ2-1; no definite D call. V dropped 7 bases and J dropped 0 bases, with 16 bases sitting between them. This CDR3 has 16 residues. Germline CDR1 and CDR2: MDHEN and SYDVKM. The CDR3 DNA reads TGTGCCAGCACCCAACGGCCCAGGACCTCCTACAATGAGCAGTTCTTC. Its translation: CASTQRPRTSYNEQFF.

In its sample, this clonotype was seen many times. J is TRBJ1-2 and V is TRBV9; D uncertain. This CDR3 is built from 15 residues. Trimming pared 1 base from V and 0 bases from J, leaving 10 bases between. The germline V gene has CDR1 SGDLS and CDR2 YYNGEE. In DNA, the CDR3 is TGTGCCAGCAGCGTATCGGGGTTAGCTAACTATGGCTACACCTTC. It specifies CASSVSGLANYGYTF.

This clonotype has a count of ten or more. The DNA of the CDR3 is TGCGCCAGCAACGCACGGGGAGCCCTGGGACTAAATGAGCAGTTCTTC. The encoded protein is CASNARGALGLNEQFF. The chain links TRBV5-1 to TRBJ2-1; 7 positions match TRBD2. The germline gives CDR1 SGHRS, CDR2 YFSETQ. V was clipped by 6 bases and J by 7 bases; unmatched bases: 16. The CDR3 is 16 residues long.

This clonotype occurred many times. This sequence joins TRBV12-5 and TRBJ1-2, with 9 bases identical to TRBD1. This CDR3 comprises 14 residues. CDR1 and CDR2 from the germline V gene are LGHNT and FRNRAP. V lost 6 bases, J lost 2 bases, and 4 bases stayed unmatched. DNA for the CDR3: TGTGCTAGTGGACCCGACAGGGGGAACTATGGCTACACCTTC. It codes for CASGPDRGNYGYTF.

This clonotype showed up many times. This chain connects TRBV6-5 to TRBJ2-2; no clear D gene. The CDR3 loop spans 16 amino acids. The germline CDR1 and CDR2 sequences are MNHEY and SVGAGI. Trimming took off 0 bases at V and 0 bases at J, with 8 bases between the two ends. CDR3 loop: CASSYSHYSNTGELFF. CDR3 in DNA: TGTGCCAGCAGTTACTCGCACTATTCGAACACCGGGGAGCTGTTTTTT.

This clonotype occurred a few times. The CDR3 nucleotides are TGCGCCAGCAGCCACCCCGTGGGGAGGGCACATGAAAAACTGTTTTTT. Protein: CASSHPVGRAHEKLFF. V is TRBV4-1 and J is TRBJ1-4; D unresolved. The CDR3 contains 16 residues. Trimming took 3 bases from V and 6 from J, leaving 17 bases between them. The germline CDR1 and CDR2 sequences are MGHRA and YSYEKL.

The rearrangement joins TRBV2 to TRBJ2-5; the D is unclear. Trimming removed 6 bases at V and 7 bases at J, with 15 bases between. The CDR3 runs 13 residues. The germline CDR1 and CDR2 sequences are SNHLY and FYNNEI. The chain's CDR3 is CASRTTGRRTQYF. The CDR3 coding sequence is TGTGCCAGCAGAACAACGGGCCGACGGACCCAGTACTTC.